The next 25 T cell receptor beta chains were all read from a single sample in a study of blood T cell repertoires in COVID-19. Profiling relied on immunoSEQ multiplex PCR, and the TCRdb table lists in-frame clones only, not all of them. Found here are some 260,000 clones, 75% to 90% of them singletons; the top ten hold roughly 8.3%. Sequences were obtained from PBMCs or T cells enriched from blood (not recorded which). The receptor source for this set is a man aged 40-55 years who had recovered from COVID-19.

The chain has TRBV7-2 and TRBJ2-5, with unresolved D. The CDR3 covers 12 residues. In germline, CDR1 is SGHTA, CDR2 FQGNSA. V dropped 2 bases and J dropped 5 bases, with 6 bases sitting between them. The CDR3 loop is CASSLLSETQYF. The CDR3 DNA reads TGTGCCAGCAGCTTACTCAGTGAGACCCAGTACTTC.

This clone occurred a few times. This sequence joins TRBV11-2 and TRBJ2-3; 13 positions agree with TRBD2. Germline CDR1 is SGHAT and CDR2 is FQNNGV. V lost 5 bases to trimming and J lost 0 bases; unmatched junction nucleotides: 8. CDR3 length equals 18 residues. The CDR3 nucleotides are TGTGCCAGCAGCCGCAGACTAGCGGGAGGATCGAGCACAGATACGCAGTATTTT. As protein: CASSRRLAGGSSTDTQYF. The full variable domain, rest sourced from reference TRBV11-2 and TRBJ2-3, is EAGVAQSPRYKIIEKRQSVAFWCNPISGHATLYWYQQILGQGPKLLIQFQNNGVVDDSQLPKDRFSAERLKGVDSTLKIQPAKLEDSAVYLCASSRRLAGGSSTDTQYFGPGTRLTVL.

The J gene is TRBJ2-3, the V gene TRBV7-9; 10 positions match TRBD2. The germline V gene encodes CDR1 SEHNR and CDR2 FQNEAQ (reference sequence). V lost 0 bases to trimming and J lost 2 bases; unmatched junction nucleotides: 5. This CDR3 is built from 17 residues. This CDR3 is CASSLAGTSVITDTQYF. The CDR3 nucleotides are TGTGCCAGCAGCTTAGCGGGGACTAGCGTTATCACAGATACGCAGTATTTT.

This sequence joins TRBV10-3 and TRBJ2-7; TRBD2 aligns across 8 bases. Germline V gives CDR1 ENHRY, CDR2 SYGVKD. The V and J ends lost 6 bases and 3 bases, in that order; junction bases with no gene match: 10. This CDR3 is 15 amino acids long. The CDR3 DNA reads as TGTGCCATCAGCAACCCGGGACTAGGCCTCTACGAGCAGTACTTC. This translates into CAISNPGLGLYEQYF.

DNA for the CDR3: TGCGCCAGCAGCCGACCCGACAGGGGGCAGAACACTGAAGCTTTCTTT. This encodes CASSRPDRGQNTEAFF. The chain uses TRBV5-1 and TRBJ1-1; 10 bases fit TRBD1. The junction had 7 bases not matched to a gene; V was cut back by 4 bases and J by 1 base. The CDR3 consists of 16 residues. Germline-derived CDR1 and CDR2 are SGHRS and YFSETQ.

The V call is TRBV29-1, the J call TRBJ2-5; TRBD1 agrees at 8 bases. With 6 bases clipped from V and 5 bases from J, the junction kept 11 bases outside the gene matches. The CDR3 length is 14 residues. Germline V gene sequence: CDR1 SQVTM, CDR2 ANQGSEA. This CDR3 is CSVGGGQGVETQYF. Written as DNA, the CDR3 is TGCAGCGTCGGCGGTGGACAGGGCGTGGAGACCCAGTACTTC.

The V gene is TRBV15, the J gene TRBJ1-2; D remains ambiguous. The V end was cut by 3 bases, the J end by 4 bases, with 15 bases between. The CDR3 has 15 residues. The germline CDR1 and CDR2 sequences are LNHNV and YYDKDF (reference sequence). CDR3 in DNA: TGTGCCACCAGCAGGGACTGGGTGCGGGGCTATGGCTACACCTTC. Protein: CATSRDWVRGYGYTF.

The chain joins TRBV7-9 to TRBJ2-7; D uncertain. V lost 5 bases, J lost 5 bases, and 19 bases lay in between. This CDR3 has 15 residues. CDR1 is SEHNR and CDR2 is FQNEAQ in the germline V gene (reference sequence). The CDR3 DNA is TGTGCCAGCAGCCCCGACACCGGTGGGTTCGACGAGCAGTACTTC. This sequence encodes CASSPDTGGFDEQYF.

The chain is built from TRBV3-1 (or the pseudogene TRBV3-2) and TRBJ2-1, with a tentative D call TRBD2 (5 bases). The length of the CDR3 is 16 residues. V lost 1 base to trimming and J lost 3 bases, with 13 bases between them. Germline V CDR1 and CDR2: LGHDT, YNNKEL (reference sequence). CDR3: CASSQVPEAVYNEQFF. DNA of the CDR3: TGTGCCAGCAGCCAAGTGCCAGAAGCGGTCTACAATGAGCAGTTCTTC.

The chain carries TRBV28 and TRBJ2-7, with 7 bases lining up with TRBD1. J was trimmed by 0 bases and V by 8 bases; bases with no gene match: 13. The length of the CDR3 is 16 residues. Germline V lookup: CDR1 MDHEN, CDR2 SYDVKM. The CDR3 spells CASAQGVSRSSYEQYF. CDR3 DNA: TGTGCCAGCGCCCAGGGGGTGTCTCGGAGCTCCTACGAGCAGTACTTC.

The chain is built from TRBV7-2 and TRBJ1-1; possibly TRBD1 for D (5 bases). Trimming removed 1 base at V and 4 bases at J, with 16 bases between. The CDR3 runs 16 residues. From germline, CDR1 is SGHTA and CDR2 FQGNSA. CDR3 nucleotide sequence: TGTGCCAGCAGCTTAGGCAGGGCCCAGATGAGCACTGAAGCTTTCTTT. It specifies CASSLGRAQMSTEAFF. The whole variable domain, filled in from reference TRBV7-2 and TRBJ1-1, reads GAGVSQSPSNKVTEKGKDVELRCDPISGHTALYWYRQSLGQGLEFLIYFQGNSAPDKSGLPSDRFSAERTGGSVSTLTIQRTQQEDSAVYLCASSLGRAQMSTEAFFGQGTRLTVV.

The CDR3 DNA follows: TGTGCCAGCAGCAGGGACAGAATTATCACTGAAGCTTTCTTT. It specifies CASSRDRIITEAFF. The chain combines TRBV27 with TRBJ1-1; the match to TRBD1 covers 7 bases. Germline CDR1 and CDR2: MNHEY and SMNVEV (reference sequence). V trimming: 6 bases; J trimming: 4 bases; junction bases outside the gene matches: 8. This CDR3 has 14 amino acids.

V gene TRBV19 combines with J gene TRBJ1-1, with a weak D call TRBD1 (5 bases). The CDR3 consists of 16 residues. Germline V lookup: CDR1 LNHDA, CDR2 SQIVND (reference sequence). V shed 3 bases and J shed 0 bases, with 14 bases lying between them. The CDR3 DNA reads TGTGCCAGTAGTATTTATATGGGGCAGCTGAACACTGAAGCTTTCTTT. This codes for CASSIYMGQLNTEAFF.

The chain couples TRBV6-5 to TRBJ2-7; D is uncertain. Germline-derived CDR1 and CDR2 are MNHEY and SVGAGI. The CDR3 is made up of 16 amino acids. V lost 0 bases, J lost 2 bases, and 14 bases lay in between. The CDR3 region is CASSYSTMNRTYEQYF. CDR3 nucleotides: TGTGCCAGCAGTTACTCGACGATGAACAGAACCTACGAGCAGTACTTC.

This chain connects TRBV27 to TRBJ1-6, with a possible D match to TRBD1 (5 bases). This CDR3 contains 18 residues. Germline assignment: CDR1 MNHEY and CDR2 SMNVEV (reference sequence). V dropped 2 bases and J dropped 5 bases, with 19 bases sitting between them. CDR3 loop: CASSLKRQTALNNSPLHF. CDR3 DNA: TGTGCCAGCAGTTTAAAAAGACAGACGGCCTTAAATAATTCACCCCTCCACTTT.

The chain has TRBV4-1 and TRBJ2-7; D is uncertain. V dropped 1 base and J dropped 3 bases, with 13 bases sitting between them. Germline CDR1 is MGHRA and CDR2 is YSYEKL. This CDR3 comprises 15 residues. CDR3 sequence: CASSQAHSFGYEQYF. The CDR3 DNA sequence: TGCGCCAGCAGCCAAGCTCACTCTTTCGGCTACGAGCAGTACTTC.

The chain couples TRBV27 to TRBJ1-1; 7 bases align to TRBD1. CDR1 is MNHEY, CDR2 SMNVEV, per germline (reference sequence). Trimming removed 1 base from V and 3 bases from J; junction bases left unmatched: 8. The CDR3 is made up of 16 amino acids. CDR3 protein: CASSLLPGQGDTEAFF. The DNA for the CDR3 is TGTGCCAGCAGTTTATTGCCAGGCCAGGGGGACACTGAAGCTTTCTTT.

The chain has TRBV5-1 and TRBJ2-6; 7 nucleotides align to TRBD2. Germline loops: CDR1 SGHRS, CDR2 YFSETQ. This CDR3 is built from 21 residues. J lost 0 bases, V lost 4 bases, and 19 bases had no gene match. CDR3 amino acids: CASSPPRMGGHLSSGANVLTF. The CDR3, as DNA: TGCGCCAGCAGCCCACCCCGGATGGGAGGGCACCTGAGCTCTGGGGCCAACGTCCTGACTTTC.

This clone has only a few counts. The rearrangement links TRBV7-6 to TRBJ1-2, with D maybe TRBD1 (5 bases). Deletions cut 6 bases from V and 3 bases from J, with 14 bases between. This CDR3 contains 14 residues. Per the germline V gene, CDR1 is SGHVS and CDR2 is FNYEAQ. The CDR3 DNA sequence: TGTGCCAGCAGTCAAAACACAGGCCACTATGGCTACACCTTC. This translates into CASSQNTGHYGYTF.

V is TRBV5-1 and J is TRBJ1-6; D is ambiguous. The V gene's germline CDR1 is SGHRS and CDR2 YFSETQ. The CDR3 is 15 amino acids. Trimming took off 0 bases at V and 8 bases at J, with 12 bases between the two ends. In DNA, the CDR3 is TGCGCCAGCAGCTTGGAGAACAGAGTCGATTCACCCCTCCACTTT. This encodes CASSLENRVDSPLHF.

The chain links TRBV19 to TRBJ2-7; D might be TRBD2 (6 bases). Germline CDR1 LNHDA, CDR2 SQIVND (reference sequence). The CDR3 runs 15 residues. The germline V and J ends were trimmed by 4 bases and 2 bases, with 15 bases remaining between them. The CDR3: CASSTSFGGAYEQYF. The CDR3 coding sequence is TGTGCCAGTAGTACATCATTCGGCGGGGCCTACGAGCAGTACTTC.

The rearrangement links TRBV7-8 to TRBJ2-7; 8 bases match TRBD2. J was trimmed by 2 bases and V by 5 bases; bases with no gene match: 11. The germline CDR1 and CDR2 sequences are SGHVS and FQNEAQ. This CDR3 contains 16 residues. Here the CDR3 reads CASSPRGLAGPYEQYF. The CDR3 DNA follows: TGTGCCAGCAGCCCTCGAGGGCTAGCGGGTCCCTACGAGCAGTACTTC.

The V call is TRBV12-5, the J call TRBJ2-5, with TRBD2 identical over 9 bases. The CDR3 runs to 16 residues. V lost 3 bases and J lost 1; bases outside the gene matches: 6. Germline CDR1 LGHNT, CDR2 FRNRAP. In nucleotides, the CDR3 is TGTGCTAGTGGTTTAGGTCTAGCGGGGACCCAAGAGACCCAGTACTTC. This codes for CASGLGLAGTQETQYF.

The V and J genes are TRBV28 and TRBJ1-3; no firm D call. CDR3 length: 10 residues. The germline CDR1 and CDR2 sequences are MDHEN and SYDVKM. This CDR3 reads CGVFGNTIYF. The DNA for the CDR3 is TGTGGTGTCTTCGGAAACACCATATATTTT.

The V call is TRBV6-4, the J call TRBJ2-3; D gene ambiguous. V was clipped by 5 bases and J by 0 bases, with 12 bases between them. The CDR3 is 15 residues long. Germline V gives CDR1 MRHNA, CDR2 SNTAGT. This CDR3 reads CASSILFTSTDTQYF. CDR3 sequence (DNA): TGTGCCAGCAGTATCCTCTTCACTAGCACAGATACGCAGTATTTT.